The T cell receptor beta chain under discussion was sequenced for a study of early T cells in non-severe SARS-CoV-2 infection. This clonotype has only a few counts. Researchers tagged individual cDNA molecules with unique molecular identifiers. TCRdb reanalysed the 5' RACE reads using MiXCR and keeps one entry per CDR3 protein. The table includes roughly 92,000 distinct CDR3 sequences, 12% detected once. Germline CDR1 is WNHNN and CDR2 is SYGVQD (reference sequence). The CDR3 covers 15 residues. The V and J ends lost 2 bases and 7 bases respectively, with 14 bases between them. This sequence originates from an adult who was a healthcare worker with PCR-confirmed SARS-CoV-2 infection or an uninfected control (not recorded which). Sequenced material: whole blood, taken at baseline. V and J are TRBV10-1 and TRBJ1-4; a possible D gene is TRBD1 (5 bases). The CDR3 nucleotides read TGCGCCAGCAGTGAGAAGGCCAGGGCGGGTGAAAAACTGTTTTTT. Translating gives CASSEKARAGEKLFF.